These 15 T cell receptor beta chains share one sample of origin, sequenced in a study of T cells in Graves' hyperthyroidism and ophthalmopathy. There were TCR beta CDR3 regions amplified from RNA transcripts. First-round RT-PCR of the TCR CDR3 relied on the HTBI primer set. Each CDR3 protein is one row after TCRdb ran MiXCR on the multiplex PCR reads. The table has some 510,000 distinct CDR3 sequences, around 42% seen once. The sequenced material came from peripheral blood or thyroid tissue (not recorded which). These receptors all stem from a woman aged 18-29 years with Graves' hyperthyroidism.

This chain uses TRBV7-2 with TRBJ2-5; D perhaps matches TRBD2 (5 bases). Germline values: CDR1 SGHTA, CDR2 FQGNSA. The CDR3 has 12 residues. V lost 5 bases to trimming and J lost 9 bases, with 13 bases between them. The CDR3 DNA follows: TGTGCCAGCAGCGGGAGCGATCAGCCCCAGTACTTC. It yields the protein CASSGSDQPQYF.

This clonotype was picked up many times. V usage is TRBV7-9 and J usage is TRBJ1-2, with 7 positions matching TRBD1. There are 15 residues in the CDR3. Germline V lookup: CDR1 SEHNR, CDR2 FQNEAQ (reference sequence). With V trimmed by 4 bases and J by 5 bases, 10 bases remained unmatched. The CDR3 reads CASSSRGTDGYGYTF. CDR3 bases: TGTGCCAGCAGCTCCAGGGGGACGGATGGATATGGCTACACCTTC.

The CDR3 region is CASSLAWRVYQVDTEAFF. DNA for the CDR3: TGTGCCAGCAGCTTAGCTTGGAGGGTCTATCAGGTTGACACTGAAGCTTTCTTT. V gene TRBV7-9 combines with J gene TRBJ1-1; D unresolved. From germline, CDR1 is SEHNR and CDR2 FQNEAQ (reference sequence). Trimming left V 0 bases short and J 3 bases short, with 20 bases between. The length of the CDR3 is 18 residues.

This clonotype was detected only a few times. The rearrangement uses TRBV6-6 and TRBJ1-6; D gene unclear. V was pared by 6 bases and J by 12 bases, with 15 bases between. The length of the CDR3 is 13 residues. Per the germline V gene, CDR1 is MNHNY and CDR2 is SVGAGI (reference sequence). Here the CDR3 DNA reads TGTGCCAGCAGGTGGGCACGTTCGGGACCCCTCCACTTT. This translates into CASRWARSGPLHF.

This clonotype has only one observation. V gene TRBV6-1 combines with J gene TRBJ2-7, with a tentative D call TRBD2 (6 bases). The CDR3 is made up of 14 amino acids. Trimming removed 7 bases at V and 2 bases at J, with 15 bases between. CDR1 and CDR2 (germline): MNHNS, SASEGT. CDR3 coding DNA: TGTGCCAGCATGATAGTGGGAGGCCCCTACGAGCAGTACTTC. Encoded protein: CASMIVGGPYEQYF.

The J gene is TRBJ1-4, the V gene TRBV20-1; the D is unclear. The germline V gene encodes CDR1 DFQATT and CDR2 SNEGSKA (reference sequence). The germline V and J ends were trimmed by 3 bases and 5 bases, with 16 bases remaining between them. This CDR3 has 15 residues. The CDR3 here is CSASPLRFQNEKLFF. Here the CDR3 DNA reads TGCAGTGCTAGCCCCCTCAGATTCCAGAATGAAAAACTGTTTTTT.

The chain joins TRBV15 to TRBJ2-7, with D possibly being TRBD2 (6 bases). The CDR3 covers 13 residues. The germline V gene has CDR1 LNHNV and CDR2 YYDKDF (reference sequence). Trimming took 3 bases from V and 6 from J, leaving 12 bases between them. The CDR3 nucleotides read TGTGCCACCAGCAGGGAGGGGTCGGGCGAGCAGTACTTC. Protein sequence: CATSREGSGEQYF.

This clonotype has just a few counts. V usage is TRBV10-3 and J usage is TRBJ1-5; D unresolved. The length of the CDR3 is 14 residues. Germline assignment: CDR1 ENHRY and CDR2 SYGVKD. V lost 3 bases to trimming and J lost 1 base, with 7 bases between them. CDR3 sequence: CAISDQISNQPQHF. DNA of the CDR3: TGTGCCATCAGTGACCAGATAAGCAATCAGCCCCAGCATTTT.

The J gene is TRBJ1-2, the V gene TRBV18; D not certain. V was pared by 0 bases and J by 0 bases, with 11 bases between. Per germline, CDR1 KGHSH and CDR2 LQKENI. The CDR3 sequence is 16 residues long. Here the CDR3 reads CASSPPTKSANYGYTF. CDR3 coding DNA: TGTGCCAGCTCACCACCGACAAAGAGTGCTAACTATGGCTACACCTTC.

V usage is TRBV29-1 and J usage is TRBJ1-1, with D possibly TRBD1 on 6 matching bases. Germline V gene lookup returns CDR1 SQVTM and CDR2 ANQGSEA. The CDR3 consists of 12 residues. V shed 4 bases and J shed 4 bases, with 10 bases lying between them. CDR3 in amino acids: CSVGGAVTEAFF. DNA for the CDR3: TGCAGCGTTGGGGGGGCAGTCACTGAAGCTTTCTTT.

At least ten counts were recorded for this clonotype. The V gene is TRBV7-8, the J gene TRBJ1-5; no clear D gene. Germline lookup yields CDR1 SGHVS and CDR2 FQNEAQ. Trimming cost V 5 bases and J 5 bases, with 7 bases left between them. The CDR3 covers 12 residues. CDR3 region: CASSPPYQPQHF. The DNA for the CDR3 is TGTGCCAGCAGCCCCCCTTATCAGCCCCAGCATTTT.

The sample holds many counts of this clonotype. The chain joins TRBV12-3 or TRBV12-4 to TRBJ1-1; no definite D call. The CDR3 extends over 11 amino acids. The V gene lost 6 bases and the J gene lost 10 bases, with 12 bases spanning the gap. The CDR3 loop is CASSHTQVAFF. The CDR3 nucleotides are TGTGCCAGCAGCCATACTCAAGTAGCTTTCTTT.

V usage is TRBV7-2 and J usage is TRBJ1-3; D is uncertain. Between the trimmed V and J ends, which lost 11 bases and 1 base, there was a span of 12 bases. The CDR3 contains 13 residues. Germline V CDR1 and CDR2: SGHTA, FQGNSA. CDR3 sequence (DNA): TGTGCCTCTAGAGTCCAATCTGGAAACACCATATATTTT. Amino acid sequence: CASRVQSGNTIYF.

Regarding this clonotype: A much larger clonotype is one base distant, so this may be a read error. This chain joins TRBV29-1 and TRBJ1-2; TRBD1 is a possible D gene (6 bases). The CDR3 length is 15 residues. V was pared by 0 bases and J by 7 bases, with 18 bases between. CDR1 and CDR2 (germline): SQVTM, ANQGSEA. The CDR3 DNA sequence: TGCAGCGTTGAAGATGGGGGCAGGGAGGGAGGTGGCTACACCTTC. This codes for CSVEDGGREGGGYTF.

This clonotype has just a few counts. The rearrangement joins TRBV20-1 to TRBJ2-7, with D perhaps given as TRBD1 or TRBD2 (5 bases each). The germline V and J ends were trimmed by 4 bases and 2 bases, with 12 bases remaining between them. The CDR3 sequence is 13 residues long. Germline V gene sequence: CDR1 DFQATT, CDR2 SNEGSKA (reference sequence). The CDR3 nucleotides are TGCAGTGCTATGAAGACAGCGGCCTACGAGCAGTACTTC. It translates to CSAMKTAAYEQYF.